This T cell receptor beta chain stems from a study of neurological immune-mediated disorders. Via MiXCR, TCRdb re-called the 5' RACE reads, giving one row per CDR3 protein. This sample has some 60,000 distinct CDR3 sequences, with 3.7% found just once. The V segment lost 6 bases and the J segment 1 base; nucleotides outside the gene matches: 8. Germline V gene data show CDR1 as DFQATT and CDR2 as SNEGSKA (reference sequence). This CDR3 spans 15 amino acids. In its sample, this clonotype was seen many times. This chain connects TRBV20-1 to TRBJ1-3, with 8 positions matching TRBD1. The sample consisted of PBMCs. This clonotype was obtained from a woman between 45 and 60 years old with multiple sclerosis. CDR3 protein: CSAGQGGGSGNTIYF. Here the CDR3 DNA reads TGCAGTGCCGGACAGGGAGGGGGGTCTGGAAACACCATATATTTT.